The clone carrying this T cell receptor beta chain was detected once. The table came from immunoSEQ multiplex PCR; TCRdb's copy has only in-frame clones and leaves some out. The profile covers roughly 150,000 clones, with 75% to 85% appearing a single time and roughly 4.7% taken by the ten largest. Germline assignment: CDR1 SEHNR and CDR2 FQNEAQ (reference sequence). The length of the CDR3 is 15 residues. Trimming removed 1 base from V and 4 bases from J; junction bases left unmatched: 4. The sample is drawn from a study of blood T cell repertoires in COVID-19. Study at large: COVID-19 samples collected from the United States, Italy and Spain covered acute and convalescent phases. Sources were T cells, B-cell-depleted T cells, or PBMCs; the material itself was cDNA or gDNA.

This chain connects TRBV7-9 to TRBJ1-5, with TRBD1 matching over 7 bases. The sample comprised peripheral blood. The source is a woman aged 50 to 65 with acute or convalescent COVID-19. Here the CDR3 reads CASSLDGTENQPQHF. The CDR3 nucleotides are TGTGCCAGCAGCTTAGATGGGACAGAAAATCAGCCCCAGCATTTT.